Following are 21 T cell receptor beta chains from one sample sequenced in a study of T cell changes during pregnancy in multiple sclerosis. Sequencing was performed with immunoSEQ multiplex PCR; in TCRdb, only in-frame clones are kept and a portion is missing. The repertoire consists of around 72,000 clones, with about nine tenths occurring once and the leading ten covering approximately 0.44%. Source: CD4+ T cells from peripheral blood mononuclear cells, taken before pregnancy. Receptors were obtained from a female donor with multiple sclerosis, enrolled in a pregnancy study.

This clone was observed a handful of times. This CDR3 is CASSQTGGNSPLHF. DNA for the CDR3: TGTGCCAGCTCCCAGACAGGAGGCAATTCACCCCTCCACTTT. The V gene is TRBV6-6, the J gene TRBJ1-6, with D tentatively TRBD1 (6 bases). Germline V gene sequence: CDR1 MNHNY, CDR2 SVGAGI (reference sequence). The V end was cut by 8 bases, the J end by 7 bases, with 15 bases between. The CDR3 extends over 14 amino acids.

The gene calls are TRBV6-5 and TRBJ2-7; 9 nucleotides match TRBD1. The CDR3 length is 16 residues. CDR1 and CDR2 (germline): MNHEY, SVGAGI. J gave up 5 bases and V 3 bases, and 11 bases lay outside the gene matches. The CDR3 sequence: CASSYVWDRAPHEQYF. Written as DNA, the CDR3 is TGTGCCAGCAGTTATGTTTGGGACAGGGCACCTCACGAGCAGTACTTC.

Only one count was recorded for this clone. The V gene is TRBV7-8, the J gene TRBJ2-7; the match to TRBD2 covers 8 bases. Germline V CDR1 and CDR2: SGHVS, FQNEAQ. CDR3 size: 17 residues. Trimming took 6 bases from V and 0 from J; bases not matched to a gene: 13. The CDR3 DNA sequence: TGTGCCAGCAGTAATAATAAAGGCGGGGGGTTCTCCTACGAGCAGTACTTC. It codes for CASSNNKGGGFSYEQYF.

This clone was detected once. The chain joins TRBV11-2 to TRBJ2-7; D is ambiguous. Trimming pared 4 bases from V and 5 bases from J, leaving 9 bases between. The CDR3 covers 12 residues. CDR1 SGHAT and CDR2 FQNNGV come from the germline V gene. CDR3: CASSSYMDEQYF. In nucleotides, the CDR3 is TGTGCCAGCAGCTCGTACATGGACGAGCAGTACTTC. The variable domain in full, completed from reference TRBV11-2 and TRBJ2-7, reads EAGVAQSPRYKIIEKRQSVAFWCNPISGHATLYWYQQILGQGPKLLIQFQNNGVVDDSQLPKDRFSAERLKGVDSTLKIQPAKLEDSAVYLCASSSYMDEQYFGPGTRLTVT.

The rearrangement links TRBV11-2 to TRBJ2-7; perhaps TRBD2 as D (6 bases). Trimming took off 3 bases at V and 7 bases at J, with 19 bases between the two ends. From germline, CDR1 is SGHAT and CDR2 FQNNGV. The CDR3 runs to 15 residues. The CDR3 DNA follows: TGTGCCAGCAGCTTCTCCGGGACTGGGGGTCGGGAGCAGTACTTC. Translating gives CASSFSGTGGREQYF.

In nucleotides, the CDR3 is TGTGCCAGCAGTTGGGAAACAGGGATAGGAGGCTACACCTTC. It specifies CASSWETGIGGYTF. The chain has TRBV6-5 and TRBJ1-2, with D maybe TRBD1 (6 bases). Germline V gives CDR1 MNHEY, CDR2 SVGAGI. Trimming left V 4 bases short and J 8 bases short, with 17 bases between. The CDR3 is 14 amino acids.

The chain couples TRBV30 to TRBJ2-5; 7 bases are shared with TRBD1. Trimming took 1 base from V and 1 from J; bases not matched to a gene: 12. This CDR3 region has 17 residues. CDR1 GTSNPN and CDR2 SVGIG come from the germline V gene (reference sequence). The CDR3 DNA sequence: TGTGCCTGGAGTGGACAGGGATCGAGGGGGCCCCAAGAGACCCAGTACTTC. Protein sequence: CAWSGQGSRGPQETQYF.

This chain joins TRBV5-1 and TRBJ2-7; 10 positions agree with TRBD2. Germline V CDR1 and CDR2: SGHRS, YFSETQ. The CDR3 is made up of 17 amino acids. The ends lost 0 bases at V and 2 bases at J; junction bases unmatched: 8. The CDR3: CASSLASRTSGAYEQYF. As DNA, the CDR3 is TGCGCCAGCAGCTTGGCCTCTAGGACTAGCGGCGCCTACGAGCAGTACTTC.

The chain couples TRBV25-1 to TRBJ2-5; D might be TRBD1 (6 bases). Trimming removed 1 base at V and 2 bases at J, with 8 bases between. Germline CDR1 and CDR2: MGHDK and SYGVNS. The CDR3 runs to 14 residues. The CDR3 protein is CASSEWTDQETQYF. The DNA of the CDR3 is TGTGCCAGCAGTGAATGGACAGATCAAGAGACCCAGTACTTC.

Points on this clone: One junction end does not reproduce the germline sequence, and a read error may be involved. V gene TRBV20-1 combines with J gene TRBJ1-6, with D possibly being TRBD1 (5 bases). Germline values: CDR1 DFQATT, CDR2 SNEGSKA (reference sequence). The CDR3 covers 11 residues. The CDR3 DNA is TGCAGTGCTAGGACAGAAGGTGGCCTGGGGTTT. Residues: CSARTEGGLGF.

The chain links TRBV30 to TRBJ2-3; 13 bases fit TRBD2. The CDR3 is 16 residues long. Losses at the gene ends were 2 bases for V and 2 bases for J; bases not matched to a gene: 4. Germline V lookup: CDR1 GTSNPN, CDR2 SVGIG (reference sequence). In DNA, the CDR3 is TGTGCCTGGAGTAAGGGACTAGCGGGATACACAGATACGCAGTATTTT. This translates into CAWSKGLAGYTDTQYF.

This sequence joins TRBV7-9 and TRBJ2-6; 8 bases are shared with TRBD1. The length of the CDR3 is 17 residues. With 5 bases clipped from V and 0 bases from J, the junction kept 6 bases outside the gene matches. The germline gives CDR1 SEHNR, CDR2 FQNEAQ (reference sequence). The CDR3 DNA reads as TGTGCCAGCAGCCCGAGGACAGGGCTCTCTGGGGCCAACGTCCTGACTTTC. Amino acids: CASSPRTGLSGANVLTF. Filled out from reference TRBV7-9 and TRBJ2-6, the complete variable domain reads DTGVSQNPRHKITKRGQNVTFRCDPISEHNRLYWYRQTLGQGPEFLTYFQNEAQLEKSRLLSDRFSAERPKGSFSTLEIQRTEQGDSAMYLCASSPRTGLSGANVLTFGAGSRLTVL.

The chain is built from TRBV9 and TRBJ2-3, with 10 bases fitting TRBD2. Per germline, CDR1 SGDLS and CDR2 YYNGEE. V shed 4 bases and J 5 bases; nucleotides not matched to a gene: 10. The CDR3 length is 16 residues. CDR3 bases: TGTGCCAGCAGCCTAGTAGCGGGGGGAGAGGGAGATACGCAGTATTTT. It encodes CASSLVAGGEGDTQYF.

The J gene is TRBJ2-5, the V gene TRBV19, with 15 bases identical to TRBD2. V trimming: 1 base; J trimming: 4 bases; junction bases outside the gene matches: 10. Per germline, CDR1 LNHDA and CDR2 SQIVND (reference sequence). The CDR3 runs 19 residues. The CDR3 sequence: CASSIVWTSGGALRETQYF. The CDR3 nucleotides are TGTGCCAGTAGTATAGTCTGGACTAGCGGGGGGGCACTCCGAGAGACCCAGTACTTC.

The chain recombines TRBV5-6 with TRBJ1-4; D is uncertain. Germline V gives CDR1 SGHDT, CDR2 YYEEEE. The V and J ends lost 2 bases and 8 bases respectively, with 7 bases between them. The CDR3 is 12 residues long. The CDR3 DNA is TGTGCCAGCAGCTTTGCGGGGGAAAAACTGTTTTTT. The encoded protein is CASSFAGEKLFF. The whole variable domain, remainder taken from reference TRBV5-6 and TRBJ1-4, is DAGVTQSPTHLIKTRGQQVTLRCSPKSGHDTVSWYQQALGQGPQFIFQYYEEEERQRGNFPDRFSGHQFPNYSSELNVNALLLGDSALYLCASSFAGEKLFFGSGTQLSVL.

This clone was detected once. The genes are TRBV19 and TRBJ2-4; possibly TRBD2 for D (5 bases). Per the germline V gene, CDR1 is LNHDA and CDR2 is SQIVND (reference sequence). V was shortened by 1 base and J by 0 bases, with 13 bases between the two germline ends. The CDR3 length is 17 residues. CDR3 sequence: CASSIATAGLAKNIQYF. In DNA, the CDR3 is TGTGCCAGTAGTATAGCTACGGCTGGACTAGCCAAAAACATTCAGTACTTC.

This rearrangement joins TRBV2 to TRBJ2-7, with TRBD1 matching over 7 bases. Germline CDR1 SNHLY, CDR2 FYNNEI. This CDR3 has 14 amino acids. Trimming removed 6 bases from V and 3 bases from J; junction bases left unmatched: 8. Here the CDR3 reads CASRTGQRVYEQYF. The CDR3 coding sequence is TGTGCCAGCAGAACGGGACAGAGAGTCTACGAGCAGTACTTC.

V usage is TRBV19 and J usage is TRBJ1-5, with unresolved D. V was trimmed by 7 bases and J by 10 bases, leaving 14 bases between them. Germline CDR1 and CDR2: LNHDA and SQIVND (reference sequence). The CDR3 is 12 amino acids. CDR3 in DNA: TGTGCCAGTAATCGTCCAGATATCCCCCAGCATTTT. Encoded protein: CASNRPDIPQHF.

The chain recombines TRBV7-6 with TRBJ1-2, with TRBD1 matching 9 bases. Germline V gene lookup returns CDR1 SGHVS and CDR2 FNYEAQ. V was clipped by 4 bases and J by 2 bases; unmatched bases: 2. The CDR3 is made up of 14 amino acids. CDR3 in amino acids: CASSSGQGNYGYTF. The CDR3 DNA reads TGTGCCAGCAGCTCCGGACAGGGGAACTATGGCTACACCTTC.

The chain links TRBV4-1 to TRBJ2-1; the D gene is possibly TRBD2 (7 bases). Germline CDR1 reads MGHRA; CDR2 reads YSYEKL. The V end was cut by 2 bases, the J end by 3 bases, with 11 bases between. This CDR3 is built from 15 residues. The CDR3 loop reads CASSQKGGDYNEQFF. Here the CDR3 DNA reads TGCGCCAGCAGCCAAAAAGGGGGGGACTACAATGAGCAGTTCTTC.

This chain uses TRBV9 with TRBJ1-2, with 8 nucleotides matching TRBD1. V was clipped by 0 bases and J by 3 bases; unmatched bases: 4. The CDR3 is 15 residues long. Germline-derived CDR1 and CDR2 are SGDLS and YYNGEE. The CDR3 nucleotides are TGTGCCAGCAGCGTAGGGACAGGGTTGGACTATGGCTACACCTTC. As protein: CASSVGTGLDYGYTF.